Following are 17 T cell receptor beta chains from one sample sequenced in a study of shared clonotypes between healthy human individuals. Positive CCR7 selection of CD45RO-negative cells yielded the naive CD8 cells, and terminally differentiated effector memory CD45RA+ cells were excluded. Data came from immunoSEQ multiplex PCR; TCRdb stores just in-frame clones and leaves some out. Found here are some 2,000,000 clones, about 95% of them singletons; the top ten hold about 1.1%. The sample was naive CD8+ T cells sorted from blood. The receptors derive from a man aged 18 to 30 in good health.

The rearrangement joins TRBV27 to TRBJ1-2, with 11 bases identical to TRBD1. The CDR3 is 15 residues long. The germline CDR1 and CDR2 sequences are MNHEY and SMNVEV (reference sequence). The J segment lost 7 bases and the V segment lost 2 bases, leaving 6 bases of the junction unmatched. For the CDR3, the DNA is TGTGCCAGCAGTTTACTCGGACAGGGGGCCGTTGGCTACACCTTC. It translates to CASSLLGQGAVGYTF.

This clone was detected only a few times. Other DNA sequences of this sample code for an identical CDR3. This chain uses TRBV13 with TRBJ1-2; no firm D call. This CDR3 contains 14 residues. CDR1 is PRHDT and CDR2 is FYEKMQ in the germline V gene (reference sequence). Trimming took off 0 bases at V and 2 bases at J, with 7 bases between the two ends. This CDR3 reads CASSLGRGNYGYTF. The CDR3 DNA sequence: TGTGCCAGCAGCTTAGGGCGGGGAAACTATGGCTACACCTTC.

CDR3 in amino acids: CASSLAGGNTGELFF. As DNA, the CDR3 is TGTGCCAGCAGCTTGGCCGGCGGAAACACCGGGGAGCTGTTTTTT. This chain connects TRBV5-5 to TRBJ2-2; no clear D gene. Germline V lookup: CDR1 SGHKS, CDR2 YYEKEE (reference sequence). The V end was cut by 0 bases, the J end by 2 bases, with 8 bases between. The CDR3 spans 15 residues.

This rearrangement joins TRBV27 to TRBJ2-2, with 9 bases fitting TRBD2. The CDR3 covers 17 residues. The ends lost 2 bases at V and 1 base at J; junction bases unmatched: 5. Germline V gene lookup returns CDR1 MNHEY and CDR2 SMNVEV (reference sequence). Here the CDR3 DNA reads TGTGCCAGCAGTTTAATTCAAGCGGGAGGGAACACCGGGGAGCTGTTTTTT. It is translated as CASSLIQAGGNTGELFF.

The CDR3 DNA follows: TGTGCCAGCAGCCCCGGGCAGCCGAGCTCTGGAAACACCATATATTTT. Translating it yields CASSPGQPSSGNTIYF. The rearrangement links TRBV7-9 to TRBJ1-3; D remains unclear. Germline loops: CDR1 SEHNR, CDR2 FQNEAQ (reference sequence). The V gene lost 5 bases and the J gene lost 0 bases, with 14 bases spanning the gap. There are 16 residues in the CDR3.

V and J are TRBV9 and TRBJ2-7, with 7 bases identical to TRBD1. The CDR3 sequence is 13 residues long. Germline CDR1 reads SGDLS; CDR2 reads YYNGEE. V trimming: 3 bases; J trimming: 6 bases; junction bases outside the gene matches: 6. The CDR3 bases are TGTGCCAGCAGCGACAGGGACAGCATCGAGCAGTACTTC. Translated, it gives CASSDRDSIEQYF.

CDR3 protein: CASSLVAGGARETQYF. Written as DNA, the CDR3 is TGTGCCAGCAGTCTGGTAGCGGGAGGGGCAAGAGAGACCCAGTACTTC. The chain links TRBV28 to TRBJ2-5, with 11 bases identical to TRBD2. Germline V gives CDR1 MDHEN, CDR2 SYDVKM. The CDR3 consists of 16 residues. V lost 5 bases, J lost 4 bases, and 9 bases stayed unmatched.

The V call is TRBV5-6, the J call TRBJ2-3; D gene ambiguous. Germline V gives CDR1 SGHDT, CDR2 YYEEEE. The CDR3 is 12 amino acids. With 3 bases removed from V and 4 bases from J, the gap between germline ends came to 6 bases. Written as DNA, the CDR3 is TGTGCCAGCAGCTATGGGGCAGATACGCAGTATTTT. Protein sequence: CASSYGADTQYF.

The rearrangement links TRBV15 to TRBJ2-6; tentative D call: TRBD2 (5 bases). Trimming shortened V by 5 bases and J by 2 bases, and 13 bases separated the two germline ends. The germline gives CDR1 LNHNV, CDR2 YYDKDF (reference sequence). The CDR3 consists of 16 residues. CDR3 coding DNA: TGTGCCACCAGCCGAAGCCCCGGGACTGGGGCCAACGTCCTGACTTTC. Residues: CATSRSPGTGANVLTF. Supplemented by reference TRBV15 and TRBJ2-6, the full variable domain reads DAMVIQNPRYQVTQFGKPVTLSCSQTLNHNVMYWYQQKSSQAPKLLFHYYDKDFNNEADTPDNFQSRRPNTSFCFLDIRSPGLGDTAMYLCATSRSPGTGANVLTFGAGSRLTVL.

The chain recombines TRBV4-1 with TRBJ1-1; D is unresolved. Trimming shortened V by 0 bases and J by 5 bases, and 13 bases separated the two germline ends. The CDR3 length is 15 residues. Germline CDR1 reads MGHRA; CDR2 reads YSYEKL. The DNA for the CDR3 is TGCGCCAGCAGCCAAGATCCAAGTTGGAGGACTGAAGCTTTCTTT. This codes for CASSQDPSWRTEAFF.

The gene calls are TRBV7-3 and TRBJ2-1; tentatively, D is TRBD1 (6 bases). Germline loops: CDR1 SGHTA, CDR2 FQGTGA. Trimming took 6 bases from V and 8 from J, leaving 26 bases between them. The CDR3 contains 17 residues. The CDR3 bases are TGTGCCAGCAGTTCCGAGCCGGACACTGCCAGGGGCGATGAGCAGTTCTTC. This encodes CASSSEPDTARGDEQFF.

The chain links TRBV28 to TRBJ2-1, with a tentative D call TRBD1 (6 bases). CDR3 size: 14 residues. The V end was cut by 2 bases, the J end by 8 bases, with 13 bases between. Germline V gene data show CDR1 as MDHEN and CDR2 as SYDVKM. The CDR3 is CASSLTGTLDEQFF. CDR3 DNA sequence: TGTGCCAGCAGTTTAACGGGGACATTGGATGAGCAGTTCTTC.

The V and J genes are TRBV5-6 and TRBJ2-7; a possible D gene is TRBD2 (5 bases). From germline, CDR1 is SGHDT and CDR2 YYEEEE. The CDR3 totals 14 residues. Trimming shortened V by 4 bases and J by 2 bases, and 13 bases separated the two germline ends. CDR3 loop: CASSDGLSTYEQYF. CDR3 DNA: TGTGCCAGCAGCGATGGACTGTCGACCTACGAGCAGTACTTC.

V gene TRBV10-3 combines with J gene TRBJ2-7, with D unresolved. The CDR3 has 14 residues. CDR1 and CDR2 (germline): ENHRY, SYGVKD. V shed 3 bases and J shed 2 bases, with 11 bases lying between them. CDR3: CAISDTNKAYEQYF. The CDR3, as DNA: TGTGCCATCAGTGATACGAACAAAGCCTACGAGCAGTACTTC.

The V gene is TRBV10-2, the J gene TRBJ2-1, with TRBD2 as a possible D gene (5 bases). This CDR3 region has 15 residues. Germline CDR1 and CDR2: WSHSY and SAAADI. Between the trimmed V and J ends, which lost 2 bases and 2 bases, there was a span of 10 bases. In nucleotides, the CDR3 is TGCGCCAGCAGTGAGGGGATAGCGCCCTACAATGAGCAGTTCTTC. This sequence encodes CASSEGIAPYNEQFF.

The V call is TRBV9, the J call TRBJ1-1; D unresolved. This CDR3 contains 12 residues. Germline values: CDR1 SGDLS, CDR2 YYNGEE. Trimming removed 4 bases from V and 6 bases from J, with 10 bases in between. This CDR3 is CASSSETPEAFF. The CDR3 DNA is TGTGCCAGCAGCTCGGAGACACCTGAAGCTTTCTTT.

Worth noting for this clone: Different DNA sequences within this sample yield the same CDR3. V usage is TRBV7-6 and J usage is TRBJ2-3, with 7 bases fitting TRBD2. The trim removed 0 bases at V and 1 base at J, leaving 4 bases unmatched. Germline CDR1 and CDR2: SGHVS and FNYEAQ. The CDR3 is made up of 16 amino acids. CDR3 nucleotides: TGTGCCAGCAGCTTAGCGCGGGGAGGGGGCACAGATACGCAGTATTTT. Its protein is CASSLARGGGTDTQYF.